These 20 T cell receptor beta chains originate from one sample sequenced in a study of shared clonotypes between healthy human individuals. Assay: immunoSEQ multiplex PCR; the TCRdb copy retains only in-frame clones and omits some. The sample records almost 750,000 clones, roughly two thirds being singletons. Sequenced: memory CD4+ T cells sorted from blood. The subset is: CD45RA-negative fraction. These receptors all stem from a woman aged 30 to 39 in good health.

At least ten counts were recorded for this clone. The CDR3 sequence is CASSRPGTGFGYTF. Written as DNA, the CDR3 is TGTGCCAGCAGCCGACCCGGGACAGGGTTTGGCTACACCTTC. The chain joins TRBV28 to TRBJ1-2, with 9 nucleotides matching TRBD1. The CDR3 covers 14 residues. From germline, CDR1 is MDHEN and CDR2 SYDVKM. Germline trimming cut 6 bases from V and 7 bases from J; bases unmatched to any gene: 9.

The chain employs TRBV4-1 and TRBJ2-2; perhaps TRBD1 as D (6 bases). The germline V gene has CDR1 MGHRA and CDR2 YSYEKL. Between the trimmed V and J ends, which lost 0 bases and 4 bases, there was a span of 15 bases. The CDR3 length is 17 residues. CDR3 nucleotide sequence: TGCGCCAGCAGCCAAGATGGTTGGGGGCACGGCACCGGGGAGCTGTTTTTT. This encodes CASSQDGWGHGTGELFF.

The chain recombines TRBV27 with TRBJ2-2, with a possible D match to TRBD1 (5 bases). The CDR3 consists of 14 residues. The V gene lost 4 bases and the J gene lost 4 bases, with 10 bases spanning the gap. Germline CDR1 reads MNHEY; CDR2 reads SMNVEV (reference sequence). CDR3 protein: CASSWQGITGELFF. The CDR3 bases are TGTGCCAGCAGTTGGCAGGGTATCACCGGGGAGCTGTTTTTT.

V gene TRBV14 combines with J gene TRBJ2-1; 13 nucleotides agree with TRBD2. The CDR3 is 16 residues long. The germline V gene encodes CDR1 SGHDN and CDR2 FVKESK. The V segment lost 1 base and the J segment 7 bases; nucleotides outside the gene matches: 4. CDR3 coding DNA: TGTGCCAGCAGCCAAGGACTAGCGGGAGGACAGAATGAGCAGTTCTTC. Protein product: CASSQGLAGGQNEQFF.

This chain links TRBV5-1 with TRBJ2-5; 8 nucleotides agree with TRBD1. V lost 7 bases and J lost 3; bases outside the gene matches: 5. This CDR3 has 13 residues. CDR1 is SGHRS and CDR2 is YFSETQ in the germline V gene. The CDR3 loop reads CASSQQGEETQYF. The CDR3 nucleotides read TGCGCCAGCTCCCAACAGGGGGAAGAGACCCAGTACTTC.

The DNA of the CDR3 is TGTGCCAGCAGCTTAGACGTGTACCTAAGCTCTGGGGCCAACGTCCTGACTTTC. This gives the protein CASSLDVYLSSGANVLTF. The chain couples TRBV7-2 to TRBJ2-6; D is unclear. Germline V gene sequence: CDR1 SGHTA, CDR2 FQGNSA. CDR3 size: 18 residues. V lost 1 base and J 0 bases, leaving 13 bases between the germline ends.

The chain links TRBV12-5 to TRBJ1-2; TRBD1 matches at 9 bases. Looked up from germline, CDR1 is LGHNT and CDR2 is FRNRAP. CDR3 length equals 13 residues. The V and J ends lost 7 bases and 5 bases, in that order; junction bases with no gene match: 5. CDR3 protein: CASARDREYGYTF. The CDR3 nucleotides read TGTGCTAGTGCGCGGGACAGGGAATATGGCTACACCTTC.

This clone was seen at least ten times. The rearrangement uses TRBV28 and TRBJ1-5, with D possibly matching TRBD1 (5 bases). Germline CDR1 MDHEN, CDR2 SYDVKM. V was trimmed by 3 bases and J by 8 bases, leaving 14 bases between them. This CDR3 comprises 14 residues. CDR3: CASSLLESREPQHF. DNA for the CDR3: TGTGCCAGCAGTTTGTTGGAGTCCAGGGAGCCCCAGCATTTT.

The J gene is TRBJ2-3, the V gene TRBV7-9, with D possibly being TRBD2 (6 bases). Germline values: CDR1 SEHNR, CDR2 FQNEAQ (reference sequence). V was clipped by 3 bases and J by 2 bases, with 12 bases between them. This CDR3 has 15 residues. The chain's CDR3 is CASSLSRGTTDTQYF. The CDR3 nucleotides are TGTGCCAGCAGCTTGAGTCGGGGGACCACAGATACGCAGTATTTT.

The rearrangement links TRBV11-3 to TRBJ2-1; D call uncertain. V shed 5 bases and J shed 8 bases, with 22 bases lying between them. Germline CDR1 is SGHNT and CDR2 is YENEEA. The length of the CDR3 is 16 residues. The CDR3 reads CASSRTPFVHVDEQFF. The CDR3 nucleotides read TGTGCCAGCAGCCGGACCCCCTTCGTACATGTCGATGAGCAGTTCTTC.

J is TRBJ2-1 and V is TRBV7-2; 13 nucleotides agree with TRBD2. CDR3 length: 15 residues. CDR1 SGHTA and CDR2 FQGNSA come from the germline V gene. V was clipped by 5 bases and J by 9 bases; unmatched bases: 7. DNA of the CDR3: TGTGCCAGCAGCCAACCGGGACTAGCGGGAAGTGAGCAGTTCTTC. Translated: CASSQPGLAGSEQFF.

The V gene is TRBV29-1, the J gene TRBJ1-1; D possibly corresponds to TRBD1 (5 bases). V was clipped by 2 bases and J by 3 bases, with 13 bases between them. The V gene's germline CDR1 is SQVTM and CDR2 ANQGSEA. The CDR3 runs 14 residues. The CDR3 loop is CSVEHHSGDTEAFF. DNA for the CDR3: TGCAGCGTTGAACATCACTCGGGGGACACTGAAGCTTTCTTT.

The rearrangement links TRBV19 to TRBJ2-2, with D possibly called TRBD1 or TRBD2 (5 bases each). CDR1 is LNHDA, CDR2 SQIVND, per germline (reference sequence). V dropped 4 bases and J dropped 8 bases, with 20 bases sitting between them. This CDR3 is 16 amino acids long. The CDR3 bases are TGTGCCAGTAGTACTGGGGCAGGGAGAGTCTTTGGGGAGCTGTTTTTT. Its translation: CASSTGAGRVFGELFF. Full variable domain (missing parts from reference TRBV19 and TRBJ2-2): DGGITQSPKYLFRKEGQNVTLSCEQNLNHDAMYWYRQDPGQGLRLIYYSQIVNDFQKGDIAEGYSVSREKKESFPLTVTSAQKNPTAFYLCASSTGAGRVFGELFFGEGSRLTVL.

The CDR3 here is CASTTTIQPQHF. CDR3 DNA sequence: TGTGCCAGCACCACCACCATACAGCCCCAGCATTTT. V is TRBV28 and J is TRBJ1-5, with unresolved D. This CDR3 is built from 12 residues. Trimming left V 7 bases short and J 7 bases short, with 11 bases between. The V gene's germline CDR1 is MDHEN and CDR2 SYDVKM. The full variable domain, rest sourced from reference TRBV28 and TRBJ1-5, is DVKVTQSSRYLVKRTGEKVFLECVQDMDHENMFWYRQDPGLGLRLIYFSYDVKMKEKGDIPEGYSVSREKKERFSLILESASTNQTSMYLCASTTTIQPQHFGDGTRLSIL.

With regard to this clone: The same CDR3 is also encoded by other DNA sequences in this sample. This chain uses TRBV15 with TRBJ2-7; 7 bases match TRBD2. After removal of 1 base from V and 6 bases from J, the junction contained 0 bases not matched to a gene. Looked up from germline, CDR1 is LNHNV and CDR2 is YYDKDF (reference sequence). This CDR3 has 12 residues. CDR3 sequence: CATSRAGGEQYF. CDR3 coding DNA: TGTGCCACCAGCAGAGCGGGGGGCGAGCAGTACTTC.

This clone was seen only a few times. V gene TRBV6-1 combines with J gene TRBJ2-3, with D possibly TRBD1 on 7 matching bases. Trimming removed 2 bases at V and 6 bases at J, with 15 bases between. CDR3 length: 15 amino acids. CDR1 and CDR2 (germline): MNHNS, SASEGT. CDR3 in DNA: TGTGCCAGCAGTGAACAGGGCCCAGGGGGGGATACGCAGTATTTT. This gives the protein CASSEQGPGGDTQYF.

V is TRBV29-1 and J is TRBJ2-5; D is tentatively TRBD1 or TRBD2 (6 bases each). Between the trimmed V and J ends, which lost 4 bases and 5 bases, there was a span of 14 bases. The CDR3 is 13 residues long. CDR1 and CDR2 (germline): SQVTM, ANQGSEA. CDR3 loop: CSVVRGRWETQYF. The CDR3, as DNA: TGCAGCGTTGTTAGGGGGAGGTGGGAGACCCAGTACTTC. Complete variable domain (other parts from reference TRBV29-1 and TRBJ2-5): SAVISQKPSRDICQRGTSLTIQCQVDSQVTMMFWYRQQPGQSLTLIATANQGSEATYESGFVIDKFPISRPNLTFSTLTVSNMSPEDSSIYLCSVVRGRWETQYFGPGTRLLVL.

The V call is TRBV7-9, the J call TRBJ2-5; TRBD2 agrees at 7 bases. Germline V gene lookup returns CDR1 SEHNR and CDR2 FQNEAQ (reference sequence). This CDR3 spans 12 amino acids. The CDR3 DNA is TGTGCTTCGGGCTCGGGGGGAGAGACCCAGTACTTC. It translates to CASGSGGETQYF.

The count of this clone is one. The chain recombines TRBV11-2 with TRBJ2-7, with D perhaps matching TRBD2 (6 bases). The CDR3 covers 14 residues. Trimming stripped 8 bases from V and 5 bases from J, with 19 bases between. The germline V gene has CDR1 SGHAT and CDR2 FQNNGV. CDR3: CASSRPGGRNEQYF. CDR3 nucleotide sequence: TGTGCCAGCTCCCGGCCGGGTGGGAGGAACGAGCAGTACTTC.

Regarding this clone: A much larger clone is a single base away; this may be a read error. V gene TRBV7-8 combines with J gene TRBJ2-7, with D uncertain. This CDR3 has 14 amino acids. V was clipped by 5 bases and J by 0 bases, with 11 bases between them. The germline CDR1 and CDR2 sequences are SGHVS and FQNEAQ. The CDR3 DNA is TGTGCCAGCAGCCCACAGCGTGACTCCTACGAGCAGTACTTC. It codes for CASSPQRDSYEQYF.